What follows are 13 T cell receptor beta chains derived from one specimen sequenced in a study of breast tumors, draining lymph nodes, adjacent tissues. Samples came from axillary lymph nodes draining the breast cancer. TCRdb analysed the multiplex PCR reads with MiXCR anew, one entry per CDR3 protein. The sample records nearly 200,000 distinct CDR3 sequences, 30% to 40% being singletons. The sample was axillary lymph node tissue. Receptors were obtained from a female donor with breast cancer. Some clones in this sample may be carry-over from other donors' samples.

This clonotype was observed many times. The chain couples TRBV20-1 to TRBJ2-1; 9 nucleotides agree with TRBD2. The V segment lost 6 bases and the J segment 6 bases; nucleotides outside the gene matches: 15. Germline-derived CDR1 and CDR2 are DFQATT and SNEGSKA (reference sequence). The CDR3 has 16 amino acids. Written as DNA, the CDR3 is TGCAGTGCCCAGCGGTCTAGCGGGAAGTTGGGCAATGAGCAGTTCTTC. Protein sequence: CSAQRSSGKLGNEQFF.

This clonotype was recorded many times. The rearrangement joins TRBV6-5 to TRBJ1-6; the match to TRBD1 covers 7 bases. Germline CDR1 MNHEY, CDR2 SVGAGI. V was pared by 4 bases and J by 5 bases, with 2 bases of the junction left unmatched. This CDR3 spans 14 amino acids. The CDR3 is CASSWGQNNSPLHF. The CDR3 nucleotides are TGTGCCAGCAGTTGGGGACAGAATAATTCACCCCTCCACTTT.

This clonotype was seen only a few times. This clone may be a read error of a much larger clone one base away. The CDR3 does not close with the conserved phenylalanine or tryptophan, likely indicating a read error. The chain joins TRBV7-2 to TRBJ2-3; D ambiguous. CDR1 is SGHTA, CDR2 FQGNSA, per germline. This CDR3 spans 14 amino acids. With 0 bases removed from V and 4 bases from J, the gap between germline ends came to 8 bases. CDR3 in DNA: TGTGCCAGCAGCTTAGCGAGCAGCCCAGATACGCAGTATCTT. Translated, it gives CASSLASSPDTQYL.

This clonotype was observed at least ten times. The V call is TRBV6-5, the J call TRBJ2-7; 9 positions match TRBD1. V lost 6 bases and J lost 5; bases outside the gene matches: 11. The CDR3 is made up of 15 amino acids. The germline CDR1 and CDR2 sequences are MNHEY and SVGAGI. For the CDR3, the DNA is TGTGCCAGCAGCACCGGGACAGGGATCTTTGACGAGCAGTACTTC. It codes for CASSTGTGIFDEQYF.

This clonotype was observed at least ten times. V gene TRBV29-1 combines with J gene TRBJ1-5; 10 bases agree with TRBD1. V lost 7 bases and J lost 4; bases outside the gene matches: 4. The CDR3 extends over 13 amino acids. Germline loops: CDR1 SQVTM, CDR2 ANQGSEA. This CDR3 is CSGGQGVNQPQHF. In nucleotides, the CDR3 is TGCAGCGGAGGACAGGGGGTAAATCAGCCCCAGCATTTT. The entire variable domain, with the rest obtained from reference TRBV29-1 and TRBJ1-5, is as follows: SAVISQKPSRDICQRGTSLTIQCQVDSQVTMMFWYRQQPGQSLTLIATANQGSEATYESGFVIDKFPISRPNLTFSTLTVSNMSPEDSSIYLCSGGQGVNQPQHFGDGTRLSIL.

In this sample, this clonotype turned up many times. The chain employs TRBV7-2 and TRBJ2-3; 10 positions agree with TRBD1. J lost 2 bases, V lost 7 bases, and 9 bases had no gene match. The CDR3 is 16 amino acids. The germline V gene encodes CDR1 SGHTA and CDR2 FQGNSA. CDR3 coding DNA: TGTGCCAGCAACAGGGCGGGACAGGGGATCACAGATACGCAGTATTTT. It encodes CASNRAGQGITDTQYF.

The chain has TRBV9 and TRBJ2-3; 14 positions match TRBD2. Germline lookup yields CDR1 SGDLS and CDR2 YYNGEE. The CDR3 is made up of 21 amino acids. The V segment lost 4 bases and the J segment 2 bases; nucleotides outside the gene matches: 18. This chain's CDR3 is CASSPREAGLAGVDPTDTQYF. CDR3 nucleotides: TGTGCCAGCAGCCCCCGAGAGGCGGGACTAGCGGGAGTGGACCCCACAGATACGCAGTATTTT.

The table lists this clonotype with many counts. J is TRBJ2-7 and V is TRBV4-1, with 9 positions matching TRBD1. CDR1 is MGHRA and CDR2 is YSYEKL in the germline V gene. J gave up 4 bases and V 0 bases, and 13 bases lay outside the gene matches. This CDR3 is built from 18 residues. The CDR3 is CASSQDKEGTGIRYEQYF. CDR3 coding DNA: TGCGCCAGCAGCCAAGATAAGGAAGGGACAGGGATCCGATACGAGCAGTACTTC.

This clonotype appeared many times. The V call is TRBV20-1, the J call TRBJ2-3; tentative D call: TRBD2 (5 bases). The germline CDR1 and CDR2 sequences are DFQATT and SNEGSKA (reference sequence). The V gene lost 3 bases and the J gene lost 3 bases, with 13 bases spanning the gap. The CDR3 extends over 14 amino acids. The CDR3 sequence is CSASPRGPTDTQYF. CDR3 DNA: TGCAGTGCTAGCCCTCGAGGGCCGACAGATACGCAGTATTTT.

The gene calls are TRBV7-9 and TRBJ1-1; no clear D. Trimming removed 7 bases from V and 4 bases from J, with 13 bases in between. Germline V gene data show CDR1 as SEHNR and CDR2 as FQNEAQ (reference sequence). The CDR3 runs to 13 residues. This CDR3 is CASKRPESTEAFF. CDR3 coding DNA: TGTGCCAGCAAGCGTCCAGAGAGCACTGAAGCTTTCTTT.

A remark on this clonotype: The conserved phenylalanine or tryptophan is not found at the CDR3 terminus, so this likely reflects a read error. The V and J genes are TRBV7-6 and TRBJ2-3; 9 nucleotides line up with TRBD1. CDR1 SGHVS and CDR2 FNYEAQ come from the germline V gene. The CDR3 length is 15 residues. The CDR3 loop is CACSRTGDSTDTQYS. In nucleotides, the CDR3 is TGTGCCTGCAGCAGGACAGGGGATAGCACAGATACGCAGTATTCT.

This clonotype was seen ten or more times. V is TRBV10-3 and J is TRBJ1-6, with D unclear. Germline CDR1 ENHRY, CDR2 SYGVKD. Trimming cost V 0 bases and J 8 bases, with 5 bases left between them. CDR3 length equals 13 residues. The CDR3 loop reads CAISESADSPLHF. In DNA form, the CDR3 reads TGTGCCATCAGTGAGTCGGCGGATTCACCCCTCCACTTT.

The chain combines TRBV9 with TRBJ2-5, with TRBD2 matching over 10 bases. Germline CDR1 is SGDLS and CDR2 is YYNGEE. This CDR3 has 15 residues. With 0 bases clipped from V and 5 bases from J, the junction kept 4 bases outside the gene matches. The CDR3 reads CASSVGLAGEETQYF. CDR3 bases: TGTGCCAGCAGCGTAGGGCTAGCGGGAGAGGAGACCCAGTACTTC.